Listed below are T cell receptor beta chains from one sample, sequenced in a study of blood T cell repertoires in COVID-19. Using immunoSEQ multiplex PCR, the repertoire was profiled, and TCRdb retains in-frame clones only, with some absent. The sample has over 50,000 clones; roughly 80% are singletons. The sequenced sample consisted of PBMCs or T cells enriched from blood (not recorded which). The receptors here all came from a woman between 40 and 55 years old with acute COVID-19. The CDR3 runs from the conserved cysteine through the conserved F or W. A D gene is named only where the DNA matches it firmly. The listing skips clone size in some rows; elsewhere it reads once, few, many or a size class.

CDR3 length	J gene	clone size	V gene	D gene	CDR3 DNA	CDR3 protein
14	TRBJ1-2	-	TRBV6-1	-	TGTGCCAGCAGTGAACTAGGACAGATATATGGCTACACCTTC	CASSELGQIYGYTF
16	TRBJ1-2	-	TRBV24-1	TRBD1	TGTGCCACCAGTGAGGGGGGACAGGGGGCGCGGAGCGGCTACACCTTC	CATSEGGQGARSGYTF
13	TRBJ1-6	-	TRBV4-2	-	TGTGCCAGCAGCCAGAACTCGGGGGAGCCCCTCCACTTT	CASSQNSGEPLHF
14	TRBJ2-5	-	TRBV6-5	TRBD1	TGTGCCAGCAGCTTACAGGGGGCGGAAGAGACCCAGTACTTC	CASSLQGAEETQYF
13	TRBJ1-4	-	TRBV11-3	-	TGTGCCAGCAGCTACAGGCCAAATGAAAAACTGTTTTTT	CASSYRPNEKLFF
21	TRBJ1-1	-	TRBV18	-	TGTGCCAGCTCACCACCGTTTTCCAAACTCAGAGGGTCGGGCCTGAACACTGAAGCTTTCTTT	CASSPPFSKLRGSGLNTEAFF
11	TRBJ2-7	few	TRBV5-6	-	TGTGCCAGCAGCCTAGACTACGAGCAGTACTTC	CASSLDYEQYF
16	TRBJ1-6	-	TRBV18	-	TGTGCCAGCTCACCGAGGGGACACTCCTATAATTCACCCCTCCACTTT	CASSPRGHSYNSPLHF
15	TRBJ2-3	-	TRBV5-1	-	TGCGCCAGCAGCCCGGACGGGGGGCGCACAGATACGCAGTATTTT	CASSPDGGRTDTQYF
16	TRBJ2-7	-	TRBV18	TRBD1	TGTGCCAGCTCACACCGGGACAGGATTTCTTCCTACGAGCAGTACTTC	CASSHRDRISSYEQYF
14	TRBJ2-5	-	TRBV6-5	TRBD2	TGTGCCAGCACGCTAGCGGGAGAGCCGGAGACCCAGTACTTC	CASTLAGEPETQYF
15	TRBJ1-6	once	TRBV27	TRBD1	TGTGCCAGCAGTTTATGGGGACAGGGAGATTCACCCCTCCACTTT	CASSLWGQGDSPLHF
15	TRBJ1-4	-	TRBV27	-	TGTGCCAGCACCACCCGGGGAGGAACTAATGAAAAACTGTTTTTT	CASTTRGGTNEKLFF
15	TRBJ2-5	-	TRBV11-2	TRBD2	TGTGCCAGCAGGGGAAGGTGGGGGGGGCAAGAGACCCAGTACTTC	CASRGRWGGQETQYF
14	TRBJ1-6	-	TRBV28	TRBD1	TGTGCCAGCAGTTTCGACAGGGGGATTTCACCCCTCCACTTT	CASSFDRGISPLHF
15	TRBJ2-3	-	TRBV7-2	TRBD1	TGTGCCAGCCTGGCGACAGGGATAAGCACAGATACGCAGTATTTT	CASLATGISTDTQYF
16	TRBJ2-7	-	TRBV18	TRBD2	TGTGCCAGCTCACCAAGTTCTAGCGGGAGGGGTGTCGAGCAGTACTTC	CASSPSSSGRGVEQYF
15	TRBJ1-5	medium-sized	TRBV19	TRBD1	TGTGCCAGTAGGGTCGACAGGGCGAGCAATCAGCCCCAGCATTTT	CASRVDRASNQPQHF
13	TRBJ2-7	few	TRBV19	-	TGTGCCAGCGCAAAGACAGGTTACTACGAGCAGTACTTC	CASAKTGYYEQYF
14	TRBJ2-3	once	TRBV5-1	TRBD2	TGCGCCAGCAGCACTCGCCTAGCGGAGAATACGCAGTATTTT	CASSTRLAENTQYF
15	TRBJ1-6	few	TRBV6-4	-	TGTGCCAGCAGCCAATTTAGCTCCTATAATTCACCCCTCCACTTT	CASSQFSSYNSPLHF
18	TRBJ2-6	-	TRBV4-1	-	TGCGCCAGCAGCCAAGTGACGACAGGTCGCTCTGGGGCCAACGTCCTGACTTTC	CASSQVTTGRSGANVLTF
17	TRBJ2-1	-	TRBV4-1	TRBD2	TGCGCCAGCAGCCAAGGCTGGCTAGCGGGAGTGTACAATGAGCAGTTCTTC	CASSQGWLAGVYNEQFF
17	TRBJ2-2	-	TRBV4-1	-	TGCGCCAGCAGCCAAGACCGGTCGCGGGACGGGACCGGGGAGCTGTTTTTT	CASSQDRSRDGTGELFF
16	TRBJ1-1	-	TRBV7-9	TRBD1	TGTGCCAGCAGCTTAATGGGACAGGGTTCGTATACTGAAGCTTTCTTT	CASSLMGQGSYTEAFF
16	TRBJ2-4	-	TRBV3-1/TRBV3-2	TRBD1	TGTGCCAGCAGCCAAGTTGAAAGGACAGGGATAAACATTCAGTACTTC	CASSQVERTGINIQYF
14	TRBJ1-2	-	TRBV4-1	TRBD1	TGCGCCAGCAGCCAAGAACAGGGGGCCTATGGCTACACCTTC	CASSQEQGAYGYTF